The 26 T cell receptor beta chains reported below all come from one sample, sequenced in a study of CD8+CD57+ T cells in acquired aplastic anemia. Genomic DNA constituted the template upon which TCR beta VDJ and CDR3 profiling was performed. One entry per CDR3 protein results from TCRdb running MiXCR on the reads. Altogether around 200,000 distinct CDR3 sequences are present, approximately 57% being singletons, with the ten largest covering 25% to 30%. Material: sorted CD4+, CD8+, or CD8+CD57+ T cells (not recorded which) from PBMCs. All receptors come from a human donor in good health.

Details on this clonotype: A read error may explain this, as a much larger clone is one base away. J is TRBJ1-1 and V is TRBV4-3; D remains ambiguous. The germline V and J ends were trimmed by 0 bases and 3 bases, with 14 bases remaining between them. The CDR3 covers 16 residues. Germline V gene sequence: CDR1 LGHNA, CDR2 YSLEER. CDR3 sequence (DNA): TGCGCCAGCAGCCAAGATTACGAGGAGCTTTACACTGAAGCTTTCTTT. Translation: CASSQDYEELYTEAFF.

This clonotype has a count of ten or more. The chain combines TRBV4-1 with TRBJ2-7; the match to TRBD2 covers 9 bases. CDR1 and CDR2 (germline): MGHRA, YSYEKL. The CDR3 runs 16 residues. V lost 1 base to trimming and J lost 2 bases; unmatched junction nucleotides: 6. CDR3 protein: CASSQALAGVPYEQYF. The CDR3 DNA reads TGCGCCAGCAGCCAAGCACTAGCGGGTGTCCCCTACGAGCAGTACTTC.

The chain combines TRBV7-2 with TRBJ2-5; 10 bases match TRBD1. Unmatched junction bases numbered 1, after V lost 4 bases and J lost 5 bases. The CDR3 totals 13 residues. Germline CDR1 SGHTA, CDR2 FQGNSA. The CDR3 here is CASSSDRGETQYF. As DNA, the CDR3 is TGTGCCAGCAGCTCGGACAGGGGGGAGACCCAGTACTTC.

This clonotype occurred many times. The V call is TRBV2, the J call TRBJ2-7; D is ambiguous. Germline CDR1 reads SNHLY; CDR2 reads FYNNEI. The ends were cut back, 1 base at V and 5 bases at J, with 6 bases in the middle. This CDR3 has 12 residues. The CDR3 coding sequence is TGTGCCAGCAGTGAAGTTGACCACGAGCAGTACTTC. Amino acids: CASSEVDHEQYF.

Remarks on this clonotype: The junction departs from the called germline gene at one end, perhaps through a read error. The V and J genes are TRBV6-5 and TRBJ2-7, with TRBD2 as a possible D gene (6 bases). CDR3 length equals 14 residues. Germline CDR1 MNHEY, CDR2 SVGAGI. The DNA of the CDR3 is TGTGCCAGCAGCCGGACTGGCGGGAAGGACGAGCAGGACTTC. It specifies CASSRTGGKDEQDF.

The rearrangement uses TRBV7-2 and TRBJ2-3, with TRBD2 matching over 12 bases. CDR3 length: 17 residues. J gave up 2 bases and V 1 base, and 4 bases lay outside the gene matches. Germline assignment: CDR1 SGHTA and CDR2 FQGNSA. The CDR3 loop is CASSLELAGGNTDTQYF. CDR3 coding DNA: TGTGCCAGCAGCTTAGAGCTAGCGGGGGGGAACACAGATACGCAGTATTTT.

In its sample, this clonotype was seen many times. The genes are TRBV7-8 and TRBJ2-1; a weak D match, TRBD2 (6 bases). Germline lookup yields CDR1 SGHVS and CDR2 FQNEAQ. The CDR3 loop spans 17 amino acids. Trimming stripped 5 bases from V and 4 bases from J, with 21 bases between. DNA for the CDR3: TGTGCCAGCAGCCCCCCGTTTGGGAGGCAGCCATACAATGAGCAGTTCTTC. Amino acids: CASSPPFGRQPYNEQFF.

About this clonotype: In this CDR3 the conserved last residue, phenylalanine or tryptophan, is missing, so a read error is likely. The CDR3, as DNA: TGTGCCAGCAGCTTAGGTTCGAGCTCCTACGAGCAGTACCTC. This encodes CASSLGSSSYEQYL. V and J are TRBV7-2 and TRBJ2-7; D not resolved. CDR1 and CDR2 (germline): SGHTA, FQGNSA. Deletions cut 1 base from V and 0 bases from J, with 7 bases between. The CDR3 is 14 amino acids.

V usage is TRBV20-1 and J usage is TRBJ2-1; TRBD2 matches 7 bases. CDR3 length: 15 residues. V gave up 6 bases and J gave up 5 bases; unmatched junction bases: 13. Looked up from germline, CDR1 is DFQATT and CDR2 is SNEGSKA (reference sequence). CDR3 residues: CSASKMSSGDNEQFF. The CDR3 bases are TGCAGTGCCTCAAAGATGTCTAGCGGTGACAATGAGCAGTTCTTC.

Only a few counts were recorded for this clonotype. Here the CDR3 DNA reads TGTGCCAGCAGACTAGCGGGAGATACGCAGTATTTT. Its protein product is CASRLAGDTQYF. The rearrangement links TRBV7-2 to TRBJ2-3; 9 bases agree with TRBD2. Germline assignment: CDR1 SGHTA and CDR2 FQGNSA. This CDR3 spans 12 amino acids. The J segment lost 5 bases and the V segment lost 6 bases, leaving 0 bases of the junction unmatched. Supplemented by reference TRBV7-2 and TRBJ2-3, the full variable domain reads GAGVSQSPSNKVTEKGKDVELRCDPISGHTALYWYRQSLGQGLEFLIYFQGNSAPDKSGLPSDRFSAERTGGSVSTLTIQRTQQEDSAVYLCASRLAGDTQYFGPGTRLTVL.

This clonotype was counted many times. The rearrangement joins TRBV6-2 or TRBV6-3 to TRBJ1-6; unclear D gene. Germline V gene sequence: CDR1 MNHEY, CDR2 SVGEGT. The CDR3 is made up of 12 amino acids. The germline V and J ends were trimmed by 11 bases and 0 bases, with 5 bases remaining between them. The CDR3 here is CASDSYNSPLHF. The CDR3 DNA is TGTGCCTCAGACTCCTATAATTCACCCCTCCACTTT.

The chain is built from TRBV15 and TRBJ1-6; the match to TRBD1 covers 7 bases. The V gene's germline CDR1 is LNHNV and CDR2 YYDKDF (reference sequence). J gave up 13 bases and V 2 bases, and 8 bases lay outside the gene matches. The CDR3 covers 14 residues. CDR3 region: CATSRSGGHSPLHF. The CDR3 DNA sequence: TGTGCCACCAGCAGATCAGGGGGTCACTCGCCCCTCCACTTT.

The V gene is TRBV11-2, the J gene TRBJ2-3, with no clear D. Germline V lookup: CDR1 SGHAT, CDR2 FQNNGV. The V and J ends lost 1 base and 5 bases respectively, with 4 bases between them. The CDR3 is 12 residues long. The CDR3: CASSLGIDTQYF. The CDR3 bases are TGTGCCAGCAGCTTAGGCATAGATACGCAGTATTTT.

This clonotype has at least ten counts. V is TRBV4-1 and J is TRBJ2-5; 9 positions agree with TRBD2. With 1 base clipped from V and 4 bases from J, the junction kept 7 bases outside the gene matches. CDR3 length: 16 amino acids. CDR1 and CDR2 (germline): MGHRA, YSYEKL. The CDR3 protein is CASSQVLAGAPETQYF. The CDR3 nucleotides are TGCGCCAGCAGCCAAGTTTTAGCGGGGGCCCCAGAGACCCAGTACTTC.

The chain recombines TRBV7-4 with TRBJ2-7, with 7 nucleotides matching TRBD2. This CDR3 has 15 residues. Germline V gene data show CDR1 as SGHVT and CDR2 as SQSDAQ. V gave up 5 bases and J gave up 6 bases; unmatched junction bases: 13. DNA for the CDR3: TGTGCCAGCAGCCAAGGCGGACCGGGAGGAGGCGAGCAGTACTTC. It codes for CASSQGGPGGGEQYF.

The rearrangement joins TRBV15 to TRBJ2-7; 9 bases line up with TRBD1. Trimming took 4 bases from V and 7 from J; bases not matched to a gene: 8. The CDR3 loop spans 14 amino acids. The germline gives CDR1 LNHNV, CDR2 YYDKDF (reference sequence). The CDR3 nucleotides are TGTGCCACCAGCACACCGGGACAGGGATATGAGCAGTACTTC. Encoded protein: CATSTPGQGYEQYF.

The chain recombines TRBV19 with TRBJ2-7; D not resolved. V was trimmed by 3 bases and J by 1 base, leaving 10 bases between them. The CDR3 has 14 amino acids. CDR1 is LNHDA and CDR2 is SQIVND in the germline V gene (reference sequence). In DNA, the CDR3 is TGTGCCAGTAGTATCTCCGACACATCCTACGAGCAGTACTTC. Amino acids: CASSISDTSYEQYF.

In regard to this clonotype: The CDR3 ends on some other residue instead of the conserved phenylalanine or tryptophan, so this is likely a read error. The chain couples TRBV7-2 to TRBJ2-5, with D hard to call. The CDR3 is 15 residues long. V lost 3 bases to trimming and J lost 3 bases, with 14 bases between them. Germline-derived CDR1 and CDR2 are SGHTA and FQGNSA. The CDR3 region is CASSFYASLEETQYV. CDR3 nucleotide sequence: TGTGCCAGCAGCTTCTACGCGTCGCTAGAAGAGACCCAGTACGTC.

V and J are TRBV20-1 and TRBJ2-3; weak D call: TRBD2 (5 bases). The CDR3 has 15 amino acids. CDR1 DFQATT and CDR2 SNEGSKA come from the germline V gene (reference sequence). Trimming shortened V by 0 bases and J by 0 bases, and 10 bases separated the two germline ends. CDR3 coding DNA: TGCAGTGCTAGAGATTTAGCGCCCAGCACAGATACGCAGTATTTT. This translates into CSARDLAPSTDTQYF.

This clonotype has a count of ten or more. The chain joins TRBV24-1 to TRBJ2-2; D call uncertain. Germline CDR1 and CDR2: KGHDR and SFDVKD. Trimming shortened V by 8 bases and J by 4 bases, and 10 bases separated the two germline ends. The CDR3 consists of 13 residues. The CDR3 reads CATKESSTGELFF. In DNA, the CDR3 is TGTGCCACCAAAGAGTCTAGCACCGGGGAGCTGTTTTTT.

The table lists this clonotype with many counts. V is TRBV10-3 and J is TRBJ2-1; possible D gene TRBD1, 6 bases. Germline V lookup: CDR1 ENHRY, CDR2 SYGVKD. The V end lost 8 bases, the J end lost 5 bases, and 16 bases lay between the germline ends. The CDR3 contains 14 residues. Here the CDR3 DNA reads TGTGCCATCGCCCGAATCGACAGGAACAATGAGCAGTTCTTC. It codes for CAIARIDRNNEQFF.

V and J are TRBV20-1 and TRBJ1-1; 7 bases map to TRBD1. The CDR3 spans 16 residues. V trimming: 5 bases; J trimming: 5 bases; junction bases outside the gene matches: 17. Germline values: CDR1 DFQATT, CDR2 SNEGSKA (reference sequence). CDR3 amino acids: CSALRQGRSRSTEAFF. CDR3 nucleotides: TGCAGTGCTTTACGACAGGGTCGCTCCCGTTCGACTGAAGCTTTCTTT.

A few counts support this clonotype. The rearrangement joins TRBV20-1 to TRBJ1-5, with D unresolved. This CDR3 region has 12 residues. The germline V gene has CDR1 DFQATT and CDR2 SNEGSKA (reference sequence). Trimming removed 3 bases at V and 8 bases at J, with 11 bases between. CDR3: CSASVPREPQHF. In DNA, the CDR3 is TGCAGTGCTAGCGTTCCCCGGGAGCCCCAGCATTTT.

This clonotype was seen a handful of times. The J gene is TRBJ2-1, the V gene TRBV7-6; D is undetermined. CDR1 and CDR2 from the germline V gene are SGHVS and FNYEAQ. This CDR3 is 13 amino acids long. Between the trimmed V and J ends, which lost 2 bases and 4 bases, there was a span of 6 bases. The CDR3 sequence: CASSLSTYNEQFF. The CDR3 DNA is TGTGCCAGCAGCTTAAGCACATACAATGAGCAGTTCTTC.

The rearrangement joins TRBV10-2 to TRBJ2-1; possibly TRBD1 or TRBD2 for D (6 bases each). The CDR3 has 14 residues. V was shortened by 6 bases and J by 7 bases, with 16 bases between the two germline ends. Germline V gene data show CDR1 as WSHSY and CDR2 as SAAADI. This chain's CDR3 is CASSLAEGGNEQFF. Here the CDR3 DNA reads TGCGCCAGCAGCTTGGCCGAGGGGGGAAATGAGCAGTTCTTC.

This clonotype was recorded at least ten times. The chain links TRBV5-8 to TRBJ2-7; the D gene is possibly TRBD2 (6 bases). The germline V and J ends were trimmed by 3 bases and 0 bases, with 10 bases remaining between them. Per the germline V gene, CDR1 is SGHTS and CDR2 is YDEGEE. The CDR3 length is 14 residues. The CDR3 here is CASSSPGLSYEQYF. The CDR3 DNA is TGTGCCAGCAGCTCCCCGGGACTCTCCTACGAGCAGTACTTC.